This T cell receptor beta chain was sequenced in a study of beta chain features in type 1 diabetes. Regarding the study as a whole: It was possible that PCR favored shorter templates, equally so in patients and controls. The study found fewer insertions and more deletions at VDJ junctions in type 1 diabetes patients. A moderate, significant TCRB CDR3 shortening appeared in type 1 diabetes across four CD4+ subsets. Healthy donors had naive, central memory and Treg TCRB repertoires that appeared less similar than those seen among patients.

Expressed TCRB transcripts were sequenced, since all the RNA that had been isolated was reverse transcribed. This table comes from immunoSEQ multiplex PCR, and its TCRdb copy is limited to in-frame clones, with some not included. Of some 660,000 clones listed, roughly an eighth are singletons. This clone was recorded a few times. Its cognate antigen is unknown. Germline values: CDR1 MNHEY, CDR2 SMNVEV (reference sequence). This CDR3 is 13 amino acids long. V dropped 6 bases and J dropped 7 bases, with 10 bases sitting between them. This rearrangement joins TRBV27 to TRBJ1-6; the D is unclear. The source material was naive CD4+ T cells from blood. This sequence was found in a man between 18 and 29 years old with type 1 diabetes. The chain's CDR3 is CASSPGSNSPLHF. DNA for the CDR3: TGTGCCAGCAGCCCCGGGTCCAATTCACCCCTCCACTTT.